Sequencing of this TCR beta chain was carried out in a study of patients and donors after allogeneic stem cell transplantation. Via MiXCR, TCRdb re-called the RT-PCR reads, giving one row per CDR3 protein. The data contain 800,000 to 1,000,000 distinct CDR3 sequences, approximately 18% of them singletons. Trimming took off 4 bases at V and 0 bases at J, with 13 bases between the two ends. Germline loops: CDR1 MNHEY, CDR2 SVGAGI. The CDR3 loop spans 17 amino acids. The chain combines TRBV6-5 with TRBJ2-6; perhaps TRBD2 as D (5 bases). This receptor was taken from a human donor who was either an allogeneic HSCT recipient or a stem cell or donor lymphocyte infusion donor (not recorded which). It is not recorded whose cells these are; they may come from a transplant donor. The sequencing input was blood, either unsorted or a sorted T cell fraction (not recorded which). CDR3 nucleotide sequence: TGTGCCAGCAGTTGGAAGGACTCTAGCTCTGGGGCCAACGTCCTGACTTTC. Protein sequence: CASSWKDSSSGANVLTF.